The 6 T cell receptor beta chains below come from one sample, sequenced in a study of blood T cell repertoires in COVID-19. Sequencing used immunoSEQ multiplex PCR; TCRdb keeps in-frame clones, though not all of them. The data hold fewer than 200,000 clones, with around 72% observed a single time. The specimen was peripheral blood. The receptors were gathered from a woman older than 75 with acute or convalescent COVID-19.

The chain couples TRBV9 to TRBJ2-2, with 7 bases lining up with TRBD2. CDR1 SGDLS and CDR2 YYNGEE come from the germline V gene. With V trimmed by 0 bases and J by 4 bases, 9 bases remained unmatched. This CDR3 has 17 residues. CDR3: CASSVARGAGVTGELFF. CDR3 bases: TGTGCCAGCAGCGTAGCGAGGGGTGCGGGAGTCACCGGGGAGCTGTTTTTT. The whole variable domain, remainder taken from reference TRBV9 and TRBJ2-2, is DSGVTQTPKHLITATGQRVTLRCSPRSGDLSVYWYQQSLDQGLQFLIQYYNGEERAKGNILERFSAQQFPDLHSELNLSSLELGDSALYFCASSVARGAGVTGELFFGEGSRLTVL.

The J gene is TRBJ2-1, the V gene TRBV4-3, with 13 bases matching TRBD2. CDR1 is LGHNA, CDR2 YSLEER, per germline. Germline trimming cut 2 bases from V and 7 bases from J; bases unmatched to any gene: 14. The CDR3 has 19 amino acids. The CDR3 sequence is CASSQRWKTGTSGKNEQFF. The CDR3 DNA is TGCGCCAGCAGCCAACGATGGAAAACCGGGACTAGCGGGAAGAATGAGCAGTTCTTC.

The V and J genes are TRBV5-1 and TRBJ2-7, with 7 bases fitting TRBD1. This CDR3 contains 11 residues. Trimming cost V 4 bases and J 9 bases; bases outside gene matches: 4. Germline values: CDR1 SGHRS, CDR2 YFSETQ. The CDR3 DNA reads as TGCGCCAGCAGCACAGGGGTTGCGCAGTACTTC. It translates to CASSTGVAQYF.

J is TRBJ2-3 and V is TRBV5-1; 10 bases line up with TRBD2. CDR3 length: 16 residues. Germline values: CDR1 SGHRS, CDR2 YFSETQ. The V segment lost 3 bases and the J segment 2 bases; nucleotides outside the gene matches: 6. CDR3 sequence (DNA): TGCGCCAGCAGCTCGTTAGCGGGAGGTGTCACAGATACGCAGTATTTT. Protein: CASSSLAGGVTDTQYF.

The CDR3 spells CASSIWGATNEKLFF. The CDR3 DNA reads TGTGCCAGTAGTATATGGGGAGCAACTAATGAAAAACTGTTTTTT. The chain carries TRBV19 and TRBJ1-4; no firm D call. The CDR3 is 15 residues long. The germline V and J ends were trimmed by 2 bases and 0 bases, with 7 bases remaining between them. Germline V lookup: CDR1 LNHDA, CDR2 SQIVND (reference sequence).

A single count supports this clone. V usage is TRBV5-1 and J usage is TRBJ2-3; 7 nucleotides line up with TRBD1. V shed 4 bases, J shed 5 bases, and the junction held 10 bases outside the gene matches. The CDR3 sequence is 15 residues long. Germline CDR1 and CDR2: SGHRS and YFSETQ. This chain's CDR3 is CASSTGTASGDTQYF. CDR3 nucleotide sequence: TGCGCCAGCAGCACCGGGACAGCCTCGGGAGATACGCAGTATTTT.